This TCR beta chain emerged from a study of blood T cell repertoires in COVID-19. Germline assignment: CDR1 SEHNR and CDR2 FQNEAQ (reference sequence). V trimming: 8 bases; J trimming: 6 bases; junction bases outside the gene matches: 4. The CDR3 is 13 amino acids. Authors' data handling: By means of reference gene primer amplification, nucleated cell counts were estimated. Sequencing used immunoSEQ multiplex PCR; TCRdb keeps in-frame clones, though not all of them. V and J calls and clone size are given by that table; D and trimming were obtained from the DNA. The sample consists of around 380,000 clones, more than 75% of them appearing once.

The receptor comes from a human donor with acute or convalescent COVID-19. The donor label of this sample is uncertain. V gene TRBV7-9 combines with J gene TRBJ1-4, with TRBD1 matching 9 bases. Sequenced sample: peripheral blood. The CDR3 coding sequence is TGTGCCAGCCCGGGACAGGGTGATGAAAAACTGTTTTTT. This gives the protein CASPGQGDEKLFF.